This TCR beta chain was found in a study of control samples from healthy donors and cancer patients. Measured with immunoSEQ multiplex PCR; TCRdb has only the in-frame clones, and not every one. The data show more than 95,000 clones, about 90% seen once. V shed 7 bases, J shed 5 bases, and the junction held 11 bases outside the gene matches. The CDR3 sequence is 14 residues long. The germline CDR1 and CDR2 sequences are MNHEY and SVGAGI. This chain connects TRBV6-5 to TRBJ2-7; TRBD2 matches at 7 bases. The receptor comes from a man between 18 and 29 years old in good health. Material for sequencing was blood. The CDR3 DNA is TGTGCCAGCATGTGGGGGGGGTCTCTCGACGAGCAGTACTTC. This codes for CASMWGGSLDEQYF.